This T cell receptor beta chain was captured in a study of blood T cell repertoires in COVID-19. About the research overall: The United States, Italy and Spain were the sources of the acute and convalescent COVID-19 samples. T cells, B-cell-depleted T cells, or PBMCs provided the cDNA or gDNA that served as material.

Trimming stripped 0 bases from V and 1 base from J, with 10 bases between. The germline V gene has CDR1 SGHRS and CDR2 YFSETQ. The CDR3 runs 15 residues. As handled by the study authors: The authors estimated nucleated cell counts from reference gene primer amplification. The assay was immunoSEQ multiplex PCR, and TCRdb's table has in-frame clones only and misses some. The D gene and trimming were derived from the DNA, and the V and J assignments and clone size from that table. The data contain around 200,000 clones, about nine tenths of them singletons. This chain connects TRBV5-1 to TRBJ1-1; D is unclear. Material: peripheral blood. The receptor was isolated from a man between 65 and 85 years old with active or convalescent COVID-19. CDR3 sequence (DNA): TGCGCCAGCAGCTTGGCTCGGTTTACGAACACTGAAGCTTTCTTT. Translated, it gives CASSLARFTNTEAFF. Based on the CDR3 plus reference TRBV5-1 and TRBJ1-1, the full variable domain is KAGVTQTPRYLIKTRGQQVTLSCSPISGHRSVSWYQQTPGQGLQFLFEYFSETQRNKGNFPGRFSGRQFSNSRSEMNVSTLELGDSALYLCASSLARFTNTEAFFGQGTRLTVV.